The 20 T cell receptor beta chains listed next were all sequenced from one sample in a study of blood T cells in healthy people across ages. A J-beta primer mix and a sample-barcoded 5' primer were used in a second PCR of roughly 6 to 12 cycles. TCRdb re-derived calls from the 5' RACE reads in MiXCR, one entry per CDR3 protein. Counted here are around 1,000,000 distinct CDR3 sequences, less than 45% occurring once; the ten biggest clones make up roughly 14%. The sequencing sample was made of blood. These receptor sequences come from a man aged 18-30 years in good health.

This clonotype was counted many times. The CDR3 DNA is TGTGCCAGCAGCTCAATTACTCTGGACAGGACCCATGAGCAGTTCTTC. It codes for CASSSITLDRTHEQFF. The chain carries TRBV5-6 and TRBJ2-1, with 7 positions matching TRBD1. The germline gives CDR1 SGHDT, CDR2 YYEEEE. The CDR3 is made up of 16 amino acids. Germline trimming cut 3 bases from V and 8 bases from J; bases unmatched to any gene: 14.

This clonotype was observed a single time. Here the CDR3 DNA reads TGCAGCGTTGGGGCCCCAAGGACGGAAAAACTGTTTTTT. It encodes CSVGAPRTEKLFF. The chain links TRBV29-1 to TRBJ1-4; D gene uncertain. Germline V lookup: CDR1 SQVTM, CDR2 ANQGSEA. The V gene lost 4 bases and the J gene lost 8 bases, with 14 bases spanning the gap. The CDR3 sequence is 13 residues long.

The gene calls are TRBV5-1 and TRBJ2-3, with TRBD1 identical over 11 bases. J gave up 4 bases and V 2 bases, and 3 bases lay outside the gene matches. The CDR3 consists of 15 residues. Germline CDR1 SGHRS, CDR2 YFSETQ. The DNA for the CDR3 is TGCGCCAGCAGCTTAGTGGGACAGGGGGCAGATACGCAGTATTTT. This codes for CASSLVGQGADTQYF.

The table lists this clonotype with a few counts. The chain combines TRBV10-3 with TRBJ1-2, with TRBD1 identical over 7 bases. The CDR3 spans 12 residues. Germline loops: CDR1 ENHRY, CDR2 SYGVKD. The trim removed 11 bases at V and 10 bases at J, leaving 13 bases unmatched. CDR3 in DNA: TGTGCCGCAGGGGAGACAGGGACGGACTACACCTTC. Encoded protein: CAAGETGTDYTF.

This clonotype was detected a few times. The CDR3 sequence: CASSQEHRVYGYTF. The CDR3 DNA follows: TGCGCCAGCAGCCAAGAACACAGGGTATATGGCTACACCTTC. V is TRBV4-1 and J is TRBJ1-2, with TRBD1 as a possible D gene (6 bases). The CDR3 has 14 amino acids. The germline V gene has CDR1 MGHRA and CDR2 YSYEKL. Trimming pared 0 bases from V and 5 bases from J, leaving 10 bases between.

This chain joins TRBV12-3 or TRBV12-4 and TRBJ1-2, with D unresolved. The CDR3 runs 14 residues. Trimming removed 1 base at V and 10 bases at J, with 16 bases between. This CDR3 reads CASSLVFPGTDYTF. DNA of the CDR3: TGTGCCAGCAGTTTAGTGTTTCCGGGAACCGACTACACCTTC.

The chain couples TRBV7-3 to TRBJ1-1; a possible D gene is TRBD1 (6 bases). The V gene lost 5 bases and the J gene lost 3 bases, with 13 bases spanning the gap. Germline V lookup: CDR1 SGHTA, CDR2 FQGTGA. This CDR3 has 14 residues. DNA for the CDR3: TGTGCCAGCAGCCCCGGGACACCCGACACTGAAGCTTTCTTT. Translated, it gives CASSPGTPDTEAFF.

V gene TRBV10-3 combines with J gene TRBJ1-5, with 7 nucleotides matching TRBD1. TRBJ2-3 matches the DNA end more closely, so the J call is doubtful. Germline V gene data show CDR1 as ENHRY and CDR2 as SYGVKD. The CDR3 spans 16 residues. The CDR3 coding sequence is TGTGCCATCAGATTTGAGGGGACAGATAGCAATCAGCCCCAGTATTTT. It codes for CAIRFEGTDSNQPQYF.

This clonotype was found many times. The chain is built from TRBV12-3 or TRBV12-4 and TRBJ1-2; a weak D match, TRBD1 (6 bases). CDR3 length: 14 residues. The ends were cut back, 5 bases at V and 2 bases at J, with 12 bases in the middle. The CDR3 is CASSGTGINYGYTF. Here the CDR3 DNA reads TGTGCCAGCAGTGGTACAGGGATAAACTATGGCTACACCTTC.

The chain employs TRBV27 and TRBJ1-5; 7 bases map to TRBD1. The CDR3 has 15 amino acids. The germline V gene encodes CDR1 MNHEY and CDR2 SMNVEV (reference sequence). V shed 1 base, J shed 6 bases, and the junction held 6 bases outside the gene matches. CDR3 in amino acids: CASSLFPQGSQPQHF. Written as DNA, the CDR3 is TGTGCCAGCAGTTTATTTCCACAGGGGAGTCAGCCCCAGCATTTT.

The chain uses TRBV11-2 and TRBJ2-6; tentatively, D is TRBD1 or TRBD2 (5 bases each). Trimming took 5 bases from V and 0 from J, leaving 11 bases between them. The germline V gene encodes CDR1 SGHAT and CDR2 FQNNGV. The CDR3 sequence is 16 residues long. The CDR3 nucleotides are TGTGCCAGCAGCCCGCCAGGGAGCTCTGGGGCCAACGTCCTGACTTTC. Protein: CASSPPGSSGANVLTF.

The chain links TRBV5-1 to TRBJ1-1, with D tentatively TRBD1 (5 bases). This CDR3 spans 16 amino acids. CDR1 and CDR2 from the germline V gene are SGHRS and YFSETQ. V gave up 4 bases and J gave up 1 base, with 17 bases separating them. The CDR3 protein is CASSRKPGPTNTEAFF. In DNA form, the CDR3 reads TGCGCCAGCAGCCGAAAACCGGGACCAACGAACACTGAAGCTTTCTTT.

Only a few counts were recorded for this clonotype. The chain employs TRBV20-1 and TRBJ1-1, with D possibly TRBD1 on 6 matching bases. The CDR3 totals 14 residues. Trimming cost V 5 bases and J 5 bases, with 18 bases left between them. Germline V lookup: CDR1 DFQATT, CDR2 SNEGSKA (reference sequence). CDR3 nucleotides: TGCAGTGCTCCTCCGGGGGGCTCCTGGACTGAAGCTTTCTTT. It translates to CSAPPGGSWTEAFF.

The rearrangement uses TRBV20-1 and TRBJ2-3; D tentatively fits TRBD1 or TRBD2 (5 bases each). The V end was cut by 6 bases, the J end by 6 bases, with 31 bases between. Germline CDR1 DFQATT, CDR2 SNEGSKA (reference sequence). This CDR3 region has 18 residues. The DNA for the CDR3 is TGCAGTGCCAAAGCACCACCCACAGAGGGGTTGACTTTGGATACGCAGTATTTT. Translation: CSAKAPPTEGLTLDTQYF.

V and J are TRBV3-1 and TRBJ2-7, with D perhaps given as TRBD1 or TRBD2 (5 bases each). CDR1 and CDR2 from the germline V gene are LGHDT and YNNKEL (reference sequence). The CDR3 runs to 16 residues. V was pared by 4 bases and J by 6 bases, with 22 bases between. CDR3: CASSPFKGRLIGEQYF. CDR3 bases: TGTGCCAGCAGCCCCTTCAAGGGACGGCTCATAGGCGAGCAGTACTTC.

This clonotype was detected many times. The chain is built from TRBV6-5 and TRBJ2-5, with D hard to call. Germline CDR1 and CDR2: MNHEY and SVGAGI. With 6 bases removed from V and 11 bases from J, the gap between germline ends came to 22 bases. CDR3 length: 14 amino acids. In DNA, the CDR3 is TGTGCCAGCAGCTCTACCTTTCCTGATCTACGGCAGTACTTC. Translated: CASSSTFPDLRQYF.

The J gene is TRBJ1-2, the V gene TRBV20-1; TRBD1 might be the D (6 bases). The germline V and J ends were trimmed by 2 bases and 1 base, with 23 bases remaining between them. Germline V CDR1 and CDR2: DFQATT, SNEGSKA (reference sequence). The CDR3 is 18 amino acids. The CDR3: CSARLTGTLRSLNYGYTF. The CDR3 DNA reads as TGCAGTGCTAGACTGACCGGGACACTCAGATCCCTTAACTATGGCTACACCTTC.

A few counts support this clonotype. The CDR3 nucleotides read TGTGCCACCAACCCCACACCTATGAACACTGAAGCTTTCTTT. Protein product: CATNPTPMNTEAFF. J is TRBJ1-1 and V is TRBV15; D is unresolved. The germline gives CDR1 LNHNV, CDR2 YYDKDF (reference sequence). The CDR3 length is 14 residues. V was cut by 7 bases and J by 0 bases, with 12 bases left in between.

This clonotype has only a few counts. The V and J genes are TRBV7-2 and TRBJ2-3; 9 nucleotides line up with TRBD2. The CDR3 spans 18 residues. The germline V gene has CDR1 SGHTA and CDR2 FQGNSA. V was clipped by 2 bases and J by 4 bases; unmatched bases: 13. CDR3 region: CASSLRQRRTSVPDTQYF. In DNA form, the CDR3 reads TGTGCCAGCAGCTTACGCCAAAGAAGGACTAGCGTCCCAGATACGCAGTATTTT.

This clonotype was observed a few times. This chain uses TRBV3-1 with TRBJ2-3, with unresolved D. The V and J ends lost 4 bases and 6 bases respectively, with 17 bases between them. The CDR3 sequence is 15 residues long. From germline, CDR1 is LGHDT and CDR2 YNNKEL (reference sequence). CDR3 bases: TGTGCCAGCAGCCTGCCTAAGAGGCCAACCGATACGCAGTATTTT. This gives the protein CASSLPKRPTDTQYF.